This T cell receptor (beta chain) was obtained from a study of response to subunit inactivated influenza vaccine. Germline CDR1 DFQATT, CDR2 SNEGSKA (reference sequence). CDR3 length: 14 residues. Trimming shortened V by 6 bases and J by 4 bases, and 16 bases separated the two germline ends. From the RT-PCR reads, TCRdb called clonotypes with MiXCR, one entry per CDR3 protein. The sample lists 650,000 to 800,000 distinct CDR3 sequences; approximately 14% were seen once. This chain connects TRBV20-1 to TRBJ1-5; D may be TRBD1 (5 bases). The sequenced sample was PBMCs from blood, obtained around 15 days before vaccination. This clonotype was obtained from a man aged 45 to 65 who received an inactivated influenza vaccine. The DNA of the CDR3 is TGCAGTGCCCGAGAACGGGACTTTAATCAGCCCCAGCATTTT. Translated: CSARERDFNQPQHF.